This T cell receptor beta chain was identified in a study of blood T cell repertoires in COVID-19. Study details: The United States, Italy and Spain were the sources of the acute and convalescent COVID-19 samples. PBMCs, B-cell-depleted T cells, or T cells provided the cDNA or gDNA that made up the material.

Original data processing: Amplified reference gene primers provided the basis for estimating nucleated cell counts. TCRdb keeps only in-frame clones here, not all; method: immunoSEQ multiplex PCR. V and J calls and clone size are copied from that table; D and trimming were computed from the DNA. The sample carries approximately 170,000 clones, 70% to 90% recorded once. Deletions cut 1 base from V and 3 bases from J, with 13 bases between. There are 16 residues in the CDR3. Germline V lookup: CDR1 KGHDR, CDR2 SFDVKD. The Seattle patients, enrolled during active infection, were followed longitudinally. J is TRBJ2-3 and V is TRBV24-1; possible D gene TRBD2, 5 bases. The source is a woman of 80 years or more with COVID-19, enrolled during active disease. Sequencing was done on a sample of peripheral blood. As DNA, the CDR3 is TGTGCCACCAGTGATTTTACGACTAAAGGAACAGATACGCAGTATTTT. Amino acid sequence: CATSDFTTKGTDTQYF.